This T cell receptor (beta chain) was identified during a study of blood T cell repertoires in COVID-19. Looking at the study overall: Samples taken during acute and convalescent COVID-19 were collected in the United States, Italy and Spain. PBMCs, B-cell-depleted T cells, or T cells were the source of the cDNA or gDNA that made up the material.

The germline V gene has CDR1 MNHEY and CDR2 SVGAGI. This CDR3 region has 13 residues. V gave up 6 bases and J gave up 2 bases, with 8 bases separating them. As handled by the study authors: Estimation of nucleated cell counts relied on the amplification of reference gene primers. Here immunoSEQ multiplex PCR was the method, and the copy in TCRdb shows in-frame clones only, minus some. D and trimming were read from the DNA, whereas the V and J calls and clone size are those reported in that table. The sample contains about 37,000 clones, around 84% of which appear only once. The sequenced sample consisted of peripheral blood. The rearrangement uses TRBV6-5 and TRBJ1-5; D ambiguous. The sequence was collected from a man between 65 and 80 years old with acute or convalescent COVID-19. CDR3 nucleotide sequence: TGTGCCAGCAGAACCACAGGCAATCAGCCCCAGCATTTT. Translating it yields CASRTTGNQPQHF.